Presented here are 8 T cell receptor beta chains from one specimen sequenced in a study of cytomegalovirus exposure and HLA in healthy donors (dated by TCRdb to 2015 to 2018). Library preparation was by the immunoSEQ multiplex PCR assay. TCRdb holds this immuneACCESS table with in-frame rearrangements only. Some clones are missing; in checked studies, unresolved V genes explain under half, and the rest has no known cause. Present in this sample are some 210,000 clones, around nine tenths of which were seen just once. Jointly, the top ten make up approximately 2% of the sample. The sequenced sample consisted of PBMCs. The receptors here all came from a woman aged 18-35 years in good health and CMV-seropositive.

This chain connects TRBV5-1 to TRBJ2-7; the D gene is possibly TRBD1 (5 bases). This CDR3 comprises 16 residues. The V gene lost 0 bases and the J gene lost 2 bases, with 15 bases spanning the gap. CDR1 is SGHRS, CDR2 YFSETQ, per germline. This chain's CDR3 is CASSLEGRQGAYEQYF. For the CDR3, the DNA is TGCGCCAGCAGCTTGGAGGGTCGGCAGGGTGCCTACGAGCAGTACTTC.

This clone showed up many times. The CDR3 loop is CASSLFSLGFGKLFF. The CDR3, as DNA: TGTGCCAGCAGTTTATTTTCCCTAGGTTTCGGAAAACTGTTTTTT. The chain is built from TRBV28 and TRBJ1-4, with D unclear. The CDR3 has 15 amino acids. Trimming left V 1 base short and J 10 bases short, with 16 bases between. Germline CDR1 MDHEN, CDR2 SYDVKM. Full variable domain (remainder filled in from reference TRBV28 and TRBJ1-4): DVKVTQSSRYLVKRTGEKVFLECVQDMDHENMFWYRQDPGLGLRLIYFSYDVKMKEKGDIPEGYSVSREKKERFSLILESASTNQTSMYLCASSLFSLGFGKLFFGSGTQLSVL.

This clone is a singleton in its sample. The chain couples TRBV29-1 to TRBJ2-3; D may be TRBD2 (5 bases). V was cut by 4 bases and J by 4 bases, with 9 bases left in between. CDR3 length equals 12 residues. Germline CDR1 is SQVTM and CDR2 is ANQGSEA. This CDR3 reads CSVGLAPDTQYF. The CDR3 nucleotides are TGCAGCGTTGGCCTAGCACCAGATACGCAGTATTTT.

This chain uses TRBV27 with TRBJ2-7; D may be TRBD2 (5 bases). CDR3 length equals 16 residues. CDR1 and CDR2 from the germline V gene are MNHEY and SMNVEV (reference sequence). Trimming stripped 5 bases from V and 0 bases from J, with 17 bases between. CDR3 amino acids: CASSPHTVEGSYEQYF. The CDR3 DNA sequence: TGTGCCAGCAGTCCCCACACTGTAGAGGGCTCCTACGAGCAGTACTTC.

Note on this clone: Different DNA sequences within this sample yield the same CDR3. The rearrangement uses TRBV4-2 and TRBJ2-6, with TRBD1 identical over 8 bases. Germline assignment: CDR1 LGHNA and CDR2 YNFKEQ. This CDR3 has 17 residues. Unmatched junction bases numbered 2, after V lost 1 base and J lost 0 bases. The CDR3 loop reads CASSQGQGSSGANVLTF. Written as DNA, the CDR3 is TGTGCCAGCAGCCAAGGACAGGGGAGCTCTGGGGCCAACGTCCTGACTTTC.

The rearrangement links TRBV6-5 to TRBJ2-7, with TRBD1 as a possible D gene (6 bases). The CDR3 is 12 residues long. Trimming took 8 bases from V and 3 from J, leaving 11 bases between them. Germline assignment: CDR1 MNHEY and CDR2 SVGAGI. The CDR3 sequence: CASGIQGYEQYF. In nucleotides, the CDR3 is TGTGCCAGCGGGATACAGGGCTACGAGCAGTACTTC.

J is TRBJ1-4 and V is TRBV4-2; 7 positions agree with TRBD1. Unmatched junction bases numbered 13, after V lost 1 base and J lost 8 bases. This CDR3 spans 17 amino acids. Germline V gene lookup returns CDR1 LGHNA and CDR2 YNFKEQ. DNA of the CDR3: TGTGCCAGCAGCCAAGCCCTCGGAGACAGGGTTAACGAAAAACTGTTTTTT. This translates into CASSQALGDRVNEKLFF.

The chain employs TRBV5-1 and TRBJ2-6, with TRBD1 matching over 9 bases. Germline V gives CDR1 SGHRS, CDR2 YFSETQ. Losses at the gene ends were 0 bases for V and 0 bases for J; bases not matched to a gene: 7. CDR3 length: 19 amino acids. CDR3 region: CASSLGDREIISGANVLTF. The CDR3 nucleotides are TGCGCCAGCAGCTTGGGGGACAGGGAAATTATCTCTGGGGCCAACGTCCTGACTTTC.